This entry lists 28 T cell receptor beta chains sequenced from one sample in a study of blood T cell repertoires in COVID-19. Generated by immunoSEQ multiplex PCR, the TCRdb table keeps only in-frame clones and is missing some. The sample has under 250,000 clones, roughly 92% seen once; the top ten hold 0.7% to 0.85%. The material sequenced was peripheral blood. The source of these receptors is a man between 60 and 70 years old with COVID-19, enrolled during active disease.

The rearrangement links TRBV19 to TRBJ2-2, with a weak D call TRBD1 (5 bases). Per germline, CDR1 LNHDA and CDR2 SQIVND (reference sequence). With 5 bases removed from V and 6 bases from J, the gap between germline ends came to 25 bases. The CDR3 totals 18 residues. CDR3 sequence (DNA): TGTGCCAGTAGTCCATCTCCCGCAGGGATTCGTACGTCCGGGGAGCTGTTTTTT. It yields the protein CASSPSPAGIRTSGELFF.

The rearrangement joins TRBV12-3 or TRBV12-4 to TRBJ1-1, with D perhaps matching TRBD1 (5 bases). V lost 5 bases and J 4 bases, leaving 11 bases between the germline ends. This CDR3 is 13 amino acids long. CDR3: CASSPGGTTEAFF. In DNA form, the CDR3 reads TGTGCCAGCAGTCCGGGGGGGACCACTGAAGCTTTCTTT.

The genes are TRBV2 and TRBJ1-1, with a weak D call TRBD1 (6 bases). The CDR3 has 13 amino acids. Germline V gene data show CDR1 as SNHLY and CDR2 as FYNNEI. Between the trimmed V and J ends, which lost 6 bases and 5 bases, there was a span of 13 bases. The DNA for the CDR3 is TGTGCCAGCAGACAGGGCGTGGGAACTGAAGCTTTCTTT. Its translation is CASRQGVGTEAFF.

V and J are TRBV7-8 and TRBJ2-2; 10 bases agree with TRBD1. This CDR3 comprises 16 residues. The trim removed 4 bases at V and 3 bases at J, leaving 5 bases unmatched. The germline CDR1 and CDR2 sequences are SGHVS and FQNEAQ. The CDR3, as DNA: TGTGCCAGCAGCTCCCGGACAGGGGGACACACCGGGGAGCTGTTTTTT. It specifies CASSSRTGGHTGELFF.

This chain joins TRBV6-5 and TRBJ1-6; D uncertain. CDR1 MNHEY and CDR2 SVGAGI come from the germline V gene. Between the trimmed V and J ends, which lost 0 bases and 4 bases, there was a span of 10 bases. This CDR3 region has 16 residues. The CDR3 spells CASSYSEPVYNSPLHF. DNA for the CDR3: TGTGCCAGCAGTTACTCGGAGCCGGTTTATAATTCACCCCTCCACTTT.

The J gene is TRBJ2-1, the V gene TRBV7-9; 10 bases match TRBD1. Germline-derived CDR1 and CDR2 are SEHNR and FQNEAQ (reference sequence). The CDR3 runs 11 residues. V lost 5 bases and J lost 14; bases outside the gene matches: 3. The CDR3 here is CASSQGQGKFF. For the CDR3, the DNA is TGTGCCAGCAGCCAGGGACAGGGGAAGTTCTTC.

The rearrangement uses TRBV4-1 and TRBJ2-5; 15 nucleotides align to TRBD2. The CDR3 has 18 amino acids. Trimming removed 0 bases from V and 4 bases from J; junction bases left unmatched: 6. Per the germline V gene, CDR1 is MGHRA and CDR2 is YSYEKL. CDR3 region: CASSQDRTSGGAGETQYF. In DNA, the CDR3 is TGCGCCAGCAGCCAAGATAGGACTAGCGGGGGGGCAGGAGAGACCCAGTACTTC.

V gene TRBV2 combines with J gene TRBJ1-1, with D unclear. This CDR3 has 12 amino acids. The germline V and J ends were trimmed by 6 bases and 1 base, with 6 bases remaining between them. Germline-derived CDR1 and CDR2 are SNHLY and FYNNEI. The CDR3 sequence: CASSIQNTEAFF. CDR3 nucleotides: TGTGCCAGCAGCATACAGAACACTGAAGCTTTCTTT.

This chain connects TRBV18 to TRBJ2-7, with D uncertain. The CDR3 is 14 residues long. The V end lost 3 bases, the J end lost 5 bases, and 14 bases lay between the germline ends. The germline V gene has CDR1 KGHSH and CDR2 LQKENI. CDR3 sequence: CASSPYLNLDEQYF. As DNA, the CDR3 is TGTGCCAGCTCACCGTATCTGAATTTAGACGAGCAGTACTTC.

The V gene is TRBV5-4, the J gene TRBJ2-5; no firm D call. V lost 4 bases to trimming and J lost 3 bases, with 13 bases between them. There are 14 residues in the CDR3. Germline V gives CDR1 SGHNT, CDR2 YYREEE (reference sequence). The CDR3 nucleotides read TGTGCCAGCAGCGGCTTGGCGGAAGAAGAGACCCAGTACTTC. Its protein product is CASSGLAEEETQYF.

The V and J genes are TRBV19 and TRBJ2-2; D call uncertain. V lost 3 bases to trimming and J lost 3 bases, with 8 bases between them. CDR3 length: 14 residues. Germline assignment: CDR1 LNHDA and CDR2 SQIVND (reference sequence). CDR3 region: CASSIKQHTGELFF. CDR3 nucleotides: TGTGCCAGTAGTATCAAACAGCACACCGGGGAGCTGTTTTTT.

The count of this clone is one. This chain's CDR3 is CASRTGSSAIQQYF. CDR3 DNA sequence: TGTGCCAGCCGTACAGGGTCATCCGCTATACAGCAGTACTTC. This sequence joins TRBV6-5 and TRBJ2-7; the D gene is possibly TRBD1 (6 bases). V lost 8 bases and J lost 8, with 22 bases in between. Germline CDR1 is MNHEY and CDR2 is SVGAGI. The CDR3 contains 14 residues.

The chain combines TRBV18 with TRBJ1-1; no firm D call. The germline V gene has CDR1 KGHSH and CDR2 LQKENI. The CDR3 runs 18 residues. The V and J ends lost 2 bases and 4 bases respectively, with 23 bases between them. The CDR3 reads CASSPKSLLSVPFTEAFF. The DNA of the CDR3 is TGTGCCAGCTCACCAAAATCGTTATTATCAGTACCGTTCACTGAAGCTTTCTTT.

The chain links TRBV7-9 to TRBJ1-1, with 9 positions matching TRBD1. The CDR3 spans 14 residues. The V segment lost 5 bases and the J segment 5 bases; nucleotides outside the gene matches: 6. Germline CDR1 SEHNR, CDR2 FQNEAQ (reference sequence). Here the CDR3 DNA reads TGTGCCAGCAGCCAGGGACAGGGATCGACTGAAGCTTTCTTT. Translating it yields CASSQGQGSTEAFF.

The rearrangement joins TRBV7-9 to TRBJ2-3, with D possibly matching TRBD2 (7 bases). Germline V gene lookup returns CDR1 SEHNR and CDR2 FQNEAQ (reference sequence). With 1 base removed from V and 4 bases from J, the gap between germline ends came to 15 bases. This CDR3 has 16 residues. This CDR3 is CASSLVWGGQADTQYF. The CDR3, as DNA: TGTGCCAGCAGCTTAGTATGGGGGGGCCAGGCAGATACGCAGTATTTT.

V usage is TRBV30 and J usage is TRBJ2-1; 11 bases fit TRBD2. Trimming removed 0 bases from V and 9 bases from J; junction bases left unmatched: 7. CDR1 and CDR2 (germline): GTSNPN, SVGIG (reference sequence). This CDR3 contains 15 residues. The CDR3 protein is CAWSVLAGDLGEQFF. The CDR3 DNA follows: TGTGCCTGGAGTGTACTAGCGGGGGATCTAGGTGAGCAGTTCTTC.

The chain has TRBV28 and TRBJ1-2, with 7 positions matching TRBD1. CDR3 length: 15 amino acids. Per the germline V gene, CDR1 is MDHEN and CDR2 is SYDVKM. The V and J ends lost 4 bases and 4 bases, in that order; junction bases with no gene match: 9. The CDR3 protein is CASSSTGALIYGYTF. CDR3 coding DNA: TGTGCCAGCAGTTCTACAGGGGCGTTGATCTATGGCTACACCTTC.

The DNA for the CDR3 is TGTGCCAGCAGTTTATTTCCAAATGAGCAGTTCTTC. Amino acids: CASSLFPNEQFF. J is TRBJ2-1 and V is TRBV12-3 or TRBV12-4; D gene unclear. This CDR3 is 12 amino acids long. V was cut by 2 bases and J by 7 bases, with 6 bases left in between.

This chain uses TRBV2 with TRBJ2-1; 10 bases align to TRBD2. The CDR3 has 18 residues. CDR1 is SNHLY, CDR2 FYNNEI, per germline. V gave up 7 bases and J gave up 0 bases; unmatched junction bases: 12. CDR3 DNA: TGTGCCAGCACCCCATATCCTAGCGGGAGTAGCTCCTACAATGAGCAGTTCTTC. This translates into CASTPYPSGSSSYNEQFF.

The CDR3 loop is CASSESSSGYGYTF. The CDR3 nucleotides are TGTGCCAGCAGTGAAAGTTCGTCAGGCTATGGCTACACCTTC. This rearrangement joins TRBV2 to TRBJ1-2; no reliable D call. V was cut by 2 bases and J by 4 bases, with 11 bases left in between. The CDR3 contains 14 residues. Germline V gives CDR1 SNHLY, CDR2 FYNNEI.

CDR3 amino acids: CASSTGGSGNTIYF. The DNA of the CDR3 is TGTGCCAGCAGTACAGGGGGCTCTGGAAACACCATATATTTT. The chain employs TRBV9 and TRBJ1-3, with 8 bases fitting TRBD1. This CDR3 comprises 14 residues. The V segment lost 5 bases and the J segment 0 bases; nucleotides outside the gene matches: 1. Per the germline V gene, CDR1 is SGDLS and CDR2 is YYNGEE.

The J gene is TRBJ2-3, the V gene TRBV19, with 12 bases identical to TRBD2. Germline CDR1 LNHDA, CDR2 SQIVND (reference sequence). This CDR3 spans 17 amino acids. V dropped 5 bases and J dropped 4; count of bases not matched to a gene: 10. CDR3 nucleotides: TGTGCCAGTAGTTACCGACTAGCGGGAGTCGTTCCAGATACGCAGTATTTT. It specifies CASSYRLAGVVPDTQYF.

The chain is built from TRBV9 and TRBJ2-3, with a weak D call TRBD2 (6 bases). Per the germline V gene, CDR1 is SGDLS and CDR2 is YYNGEE. The CDR3 runs 16 residues. Trimming left V 4 bases short and J 1 base short, with 16 bases between. The CDR3 nucleotides are TGTGCCAGCAGCCTCCCGGGACTGGGAGGCACAGATACGCAGTATTTT. Protein sequence: CASSLPGLGGTDTQYF.

The J gene is TRBJ2-7, the V gene TRBV5-1; 7 bases match TRBD1. Germline V gene data show CDR1 as SGHRS and CDR2 as YFSETQ. The CDR3 has 15 amino acids. Losses at the gene ends were 1 base for V and 6 bases for J; bases not matched to a gene: 10. CDR3 sequence (DNA): TGCGCCAGCAGCTTGTCGGTTACAGGGGATACCGAGCAGTACTTC. Protein sequence: CASSLSVTGDTEQYF.

This clone was seen just once. The genes are TRBV7-2 and TRBJ2-1; perhaps TRBD1 as D (6 bases). Deletions cut 4 bases from V and 5 bases from J, with 12 bases between. CDR3 length: 14 residues. Per germline, CDR1 SGHTA and CDR2 FQGNSA. The chain's CDR3 is CASSSGTFNNEQFF. The CDR3 DNA follows: TGTGCCAGCAGCTCCGGGACATTTAACAATGAGCAGTTCTTC.

This rearrangement joins TRBV19 to TRBJ2-6, with D maybe TRBD2 (7 bases). Germline CDR1 and CDR2: LNHDA and SQIVND (reference sequence). The CDR3 sequence is 14 residues long. V lost 7 bases, J lost 8 bases, and 15 bases lay in between. CDR3 in amino acids: CASTPGGSSNVLTF. The CDR3 coding sequence is TGTGCCAGTACCCCGGGGGGCTCGTCCAACGTCCTGACTTTC.

The chain uses TRBV19 and TRBJ1-2, with D perhaps TRBD1 (6 bases). CDR3 length equals 15 residues. The germline gives CDR1 LNHDA, CDR2 SQIVND (reference sequence). Trimming stripped 4 bases from V and 2 bases from J, with 14 bases between. The CDR3, as DNA: TGTGCCAGTAGTAGACCGGGACAAGGAAACTATGGCTACACCTTC. Its protein is CASSRPGQGNYGYTF.

The CDR3 DNA reads TGTGCCAGCAGTTACTCCGTGGGACTACCGACCTACGAGCAGTACTTC. Its translation is CASSYSVGLPTYEQYF. J is TRBJ2-7 and V is TRBV6-7; 7 bases agree with TRBD2. TRBV6-7 is known as an ORF, though its function is uncertain. Germline trimming cut 0 bases from V and 2 bases from J; bases unmatched to any gene: 7. The length of the CDR3 is 16 residues.